This T cell receptor (beta chain) was identified in a study of T cells in Graves' hyperthyroidism and ophthalmopathy. Amplification yielded TCR beta CDR3 regions, with RNA transcripts as the source. The HTBI primer set drove a first-round RT-PCR of the TCR CDR3. TCRdb called the multiplex PCR reads again in MiXCR, with one record for every CDR3 protein. The sample carries some 600,000 distinct CDR3 sequences, approximately 15% recorded once. Trimming cost V 2 bases and J 3 bases, with 13 bases left between them. CDR1 is SGHNT, CDR2 YYREEE, per germline (reference sequence). This CDR3 comprises 15 residues. Findings and caveats of the study: Most thyroid clonotypes with frequency above 0.001 were detected in blood.

This clonotype was counted at least ten times. Its antigen remains unknown. Thyroid ultrasound, orbital computed tomography, clinical symptoms, and serum thyroxine and TRAb underpinned diagnoses. Sequencing was performed on blood. This receptor was taken from a woman in her 30s with Graves' hyperthyroidism that later progressed to Graves' ophthalmopathy. V usage is TRBV5-4 and J usage is TRBJ2-3, with unresolved D. CDR3 region: CASSFYSSATDTQYF. The CDR3 DNA sequence: TGTGCCAGCAGCTTCTACAGTTCAGCGACAGATACGCAGTATTTT.